Presented here are 31 T cell receptor beta chains from one specimen sequenced in a study of blood T cell repertoires in COVID-19. Measured with immunoSEQ multiplex PCR; TCRdb has only the in-frame clones, and not every one. The table shows tens of thousands of clones, with 70% to 90% occurring only once. The material sequenced was peripheral blood. These receptors originate from an elderly woman with COVID-19, enrolled during active disease.

The chain joins TRBV4-2 to TRBJ2-1, with 8 nucleotides matching TRBD2. Germline-derived CDR1 and CDR2 are LGHNA and YNFKEQ. Trimming took 0 bases from V and 13 from J; bases not matched to a gene: 8. This CDR3 region has 14 residues. CDR3 nucleotides: TGTGCCAGCAGCCAAGAAGGTCTAGCGGGCTTCCAGTTCTTC. This codes for CASSQEGLAGFQFF.

The rearrangement joins TRBV5-1 to TRBJ1-2; tentatively, D is TRBD1 (5 bases). The CDR3 runs to 16 residues. V shed 4 bases and J shed 0 bases, with 16 bases lying between them. Germline CDR1 reads SGHRS; CDR2 reads YFSETQ. The DNA for the CDR3 is TGCGCCAGCAGCAGGGCCCTCGGGGGAACTAACTATGGCTACACCTTC. Its translation: CASSRALGGTNYGYTF. Full variable domain (missing parts from reference TRBV5-1 and TRBJ1-2): KAGVTQTPRYLIKTRGQQVTLSCSPISGHRSVSWYQQTPGQGLQFLFEYFSETQRNKGNFPGRFSGRQFSNSRSEMNVSTLELGDSALYLCASSRALGGTNYGYTFGSGTRLTVV.

The J gene is TRBJ2-7, the V gene TRBV7-2; 9 bases match TRBD2. CDR1 is SGHTA and CDR2 is FQGNSA in the germline V gene. The trim removed 6 bases at V and 12 bases at J, leaving 9 bases unmatched. This CDR3 contains 12 residues. The CDR3 sequence is CASSRQAGGRYF. CDR3 bases: TGTGCCAGCAGTCGGCAAGCGGGGGGTCGGTACTTC.

This clone was counted a single time. This chain uses TRBV5-5 with TRBJ2-3, with 7 bases identical to TRBD1. The germline gives CDR1 SGHKS, CDR2 YYEKEE (reference sequence). Trimming cost V 0 bases and J 5 bases; bases outside gene matches: 3. There are 14 residues in the CDR3. This CDR3 reads CASSLDRTGDTQYF. In nucleotides, the CDR3 is TGTGCCAGCAGCTTGGACAGGACAGGAGATACGCAGTATTTT.

The rearrangement joins TRBV27 to TRBJ2-3; 9 bases are shared with TRBD2. This CDR3 comprises 17 residues. With V trimmed by 4 bases and J by 6 bases, 14 bases remained unmatched. The germline V gene has CDR1 MNHEY and CDR2 SMNVEV (reference sequence). The DNA of the CDR3 is TGTGCCAGCAGTTCCCTAACCGGGGCGGGAGGGGTGGATACGCAGTATTTT. Its protein is CASSSLTGAGGVDTQYF.

The chain uses TRBV3-1 (or the pseudogene TRBV3-2) and TRBJ2-7; D possibly corresponds to TRBD2 (6 bases). This CDR3 contains 12 residues. V lost 5 bases, J lost 5 bases, and 10 bases lay in between. Germline CDR1 LGHDT, CDR2 YNNKEL (reference sequence). CDR3 bases: TGTGCCAGCAGCAATCGACTAGACGAGCAGTACTTC. Translated, it gives CASSNRLDEQYF.

The rearrangement links TRBV5-3 to TRBJ1-5, with 7 bases matching TRBD1. TRBV5-3 is an ORF, with its function uncertain. This CDR3 comprises 16 residues. V trimming: 2 bases; J trimming: 2 bases; junction bases outside the gene matches: 7. CDR3 amino acids: CARSFEGALRNQPQHF. The CDR3 nucleotides read TGTGCCAGAAGCTTTGAGGGGGCTTTGCGCAATCAGCCCCAGCATTTT.

The CDR3 nucleotides are TGTGCCAGCAGCTTGACAGGGCGGACAGATACGCAGTATTTT. Protein: CASSLTGRTDTQYF. V gene TRBV5-8 combines with J gene TRBJ2-3, with a weak D call TRBD1 (6 bases). Deletions cut 1 base from V and 3 bases from J, with 9 bases between. CDR1 is SGHTS and CDR2 is YDEGEE in the germline V gene. The CDR3 has 14 residues.

In this sample, this clone turned up a few times. The genes are TRBV7-8 and TRBJ2-7; D possibly corresponds to TRBD1 (6 bases). V was clipped by 5 bases and J by 5 bases, with 19 bases between them. CDR1 is SGHVS and CDR2 is FQNEAQ in the germline V gene. The CDR3 extends over 15 amino acids. The chain's CDR3 is CASSEWANGGHEQYF. The CDR3 nucleotides are TGTGCCAGCAGCGAATGGGCCAATGGGGGCCACGAGCAGTACTTC.

The V call is TRBV5-1, the J call TRBJ1-2; 11 bases are shared with TRBD1. This CDR3 region has 16 residues. With V trimmed by 4 bases and J by 3 bases, 8 bases remained unmatched. Germline CDR1 SGHRS, CDR2 YFSETQ. In nucleotides, the CDR3 is TGCGCCAGCAGCCCCGGGACAGGGGGTGATGACTATGGCTACACCTTC. Protein: CASSPGTGGDDYGYTF.

The rearrangement uses TRBV4-2 and TRBJ1-1, with D perhaps TRBD1 (6 bases). The CDR3 loop spans 16 amino acids. Trimming took 2 bases from V and 1 from J, leaving 14 bases between them. Germline V gene sequence: CDR1 LGHNA, CDR2 YNFKEQ. The CDR3 reads CASSQLFGQRNTEAFF. CDR3 nucleotide sequence: TGTGCCAGCAGCCAACTATTCGGACAGAGGAACACTGAAGCTTTCTTT.

V gene TRBV27 combines with J gene TRBJ2-1, with D unresolved. The V gene lost 3 bases and the J gene lost 9 bases, with 6 bases spanning the gap. This CDR3 comprises 11 residues. Per the germline V gene, CDR1 is MNHEY and CDR2 is SMNVEV (reference sequence). The CDR3 DNA follows: TGTGCCAGCAGTTTGGGCCCTGAGCAGTTCTTC. Protein product: CASSLGPEQFF.

This clone showed up just a few times. V gene TRBV5-6 combines with J gene TRBJ1-4; 7 nucleotides match TRBD1. The CDR3 extends over 16 amino acids. Germline V gives CDR1 SGHDT, CDR2 YYEEEE. V shed 4 bases and J 7 bases; nucleotides not matched to a gene: 13. CDR3 sequence (DNA): TGTGCCAGCAGCCCCAGATCGACAGGGCGAGGTGAAAAACTGTTTTTT. This codes for CASSPRSTGRGEKLFF.

The V call is TRBV10-2, the J call TRBJ2-7; possibly TRBD2 for D (6 bases). CDR3 length: 15 residues. CDR1 WSHSY and CDR2 SAAADI come from the germline V gene. Trimming cost V 6 bases and J 3 bases, with 18 bases left between them. CDR3 nucleotides: TGCGCCAGCAGCGGGACGGGAGACTCGGACTACGAGCAGTACTTC. It encodes CASSGTGDSDYEQYF.

The rearrangement joins TRBV19 to TRBJ2-1, with TRBD2 matching over 10 bases. CDR1 is LNHDA and CDR2 is SQIVND in the germline V gene (reference sequence). CDR3 length: 14 residues. Trimming at V came to 8 bases and at J to 3 bases, leaving 4 bases not matched to a gene. In DNA, the CDR3 is TGTGCCAGTCTTGCTAGCGGGGGCTACAATGAGCAGTTCTTC. Its protein is CASLASGGYNEQFF.

The rearrangement joins TRBV28 to TRBJ2-1; D is ambiguous. This CDR3 is 12 amino acids long. The germline gives CDR1 MDHEN, CDR2 SYDVKM. Trimming took off 2 bases at V and 9 bases at J, with 8 bases between the two ends. CDR3 loop: CASSLRGLEQFF. The CDR3 DNA is TGTGCCAGCAGTTTACGAGGCCTTGAGCAGTTCTTC.

The CDR3 coding sequence is TGTGCCACCAGCAGAGGTGGGACAGGGGGCAACGGGGAGCTGTTTTTT. This sequence encodes CATSRGGTGGNGELFF. V and J are TRBV15 and TRBJ2-2, with TRBD1 matching over 12 bases. Germline CDR1 and CDR2: LNHNV and YYDKDF (reference sequence). Losses at the gene ends were 1 base for V and 7 bases for J; bases not matched to a gene: 4. The CDR3 is 16 amino acids.

The V call is TRBV9, the J call TRBJ2-5, with unresolved D. Germline CDR1 reads SGDLS; CDR2 reads YYNGEE. The CDR3 contains 14 residues. V was shortened by 3 bases and J by 0 bases, with 9 bases between the two germline ends. The CDR3 coding sequence is TGTGCCAGCAGCGCCGCACAAGACCAAGAGACCCAGTACTTC. Its protein product is CASSAAQDQETQYF.

V gene TRBV19 combines with J gene TRBJ1-5; perhaps TRBD1 as D (5 bases). V gave up 5 bases and J gave up 4 bases, with 9 bases separating them. Germline V gene lookup returns CDR1 LNHDA and CDR2 SQIVND (reference sequence). CDR3 length: 13 amino acids. CDR3 DNA: TGTGCCAGTAGTGTGGACATAAATCAGCCCCAGCATTTT. This codes for CASSVDINQPQHF.

This chain connects TRBV7-9 to TRBJ1-2, with D uncertain. The CDR3 contains 14 residues. Germline lookup yields CDR1 SEHNR and CDR2 FQNEAQ (reference sequence). Trimming took off 1 base at V and 4 bases at J, with 10 bases between the two ends. CDR3: CASSLEVQVYGYTF. The CDR3 coding sequence is TGTGCCAGCAGCTTAGAGGTTCAGGTCTATGGCTACACCTTC.

This rearrangement joins TRBV11-2 to TRBJ2-3; 9 nucleotides align to TRBD2. Per the germline V gene, CDR1 is SGHAT and CDR2 is FQNNGV. The CDR3 runs 16 residues. V shed 1 base and J 6 bases; nucleotides not matched to a gene: 8. The CDR3 DNA is TGTGCCAGCAGCTTAGTGCGGGGGGGGCGGCGTGATACGCAGTATTTT. Translated, it gives CASSLVRGGRRDTQYF.

Only a few counts were recorded for this clone. This chain uses TRBV5-6 with TRBJ1-5; 9 bases map to TRBD1. CDR1 is SGHDT, CDR2 YYEEEE, per germline. The CDR3 is made up of 16 amino acids. The J segment lost 1 base and the V segment lost 4 bases, leaving 6 bases of the junction unmatched. The CDR3 reads CASSPDRGTSNQPQHF. Written as DNA, the CDR3 is TGTGCCAGCAGCCCGGACAGGGGTACCAGCAATCAGCCCCAGCATTTT.

The V and J genes are TRBV5-8 and TRBJ1-5; D remains unclear. This CDR3 comprises 13 residues. V lost 1 base and J lost 7, with 9 bases in between. Germline lookup yields CDR1 SGHTS and CDR2 YDEGEE. CDR3 in amino acids: CASSLIGSQPQHF. CDR3 sequence (DNA): TGTGCCAGCAGCTTGATCGGGTCCCAGCCCCAGCATTTT.

The chain is built from TRBV7-9 and TRBJ1-1, with no clear D. CDR1 SEHNR and CDR2 FQNEAQ come from the germline V gene (reference sequence). This CDR3 is built from 15 residues. Trimming shortened V by 3 bases and J by 2 bases, and 13 bases separated the two germline ends. The CDR3 DNA reads TGTGCCAGCAGCTTCGAAGAGGGTGGCAACACTGAAGCTTTCTTT. This translates into CASSFEEGGNTEAFF. Variable domain in full (rest from reference TRBV7-9 and TRBJ1-1): DTGVSQNPRHKITKRGQNVTFRCDPISEHNRLYWYRQTLGQGPEFLTYFQNEAQLEKSRLLSDRFSAERPKGSFSTLEIQRTEQGDSAMYLCASSFEEGGNTEAFFGQGTRLTVV.

This chain uses TRBV29-1 with TRBJ2-7; maybe TRBD1 (5 bases). Per the germline V gene, CDR1 is SQVTM and CDR2 is ANQGSEA. The CDR3 loop spans 13 amino acids. Deletions cut 2 bases from V and 3 bases from J, with 11 bases between. The CDR3 loop reads CSVEQGQGYEQYF. As DNA, the CDR3 is TGCAGCGTTGAACAGGGCCAGGGCTACGAGCAGTACTTC.

The rearrangement links TRBV13 to TRBJ2-7, with 7 bases lining up with TRBD2. Trimming at V came to 0 bases and at J to 6 bases, leaving 5 bases not matched to a gene. Germline CDR1 PRHDT, CDR2 FYEKMQ (reference sequence). The length of the CDR3 is 14 residues. The CDR3 here is CASSLGGTKGEQYF. The CDR3 nucleotides are TGTGCCAGCAGCTTAGGCGGGACTAAGGGCGAGCAGTACTTC.

The rearrangement joins TRBV18 to TRBJ2-7; D might be TRBD2 (6 bases). The CDR3 totals 13 residues. V was pared by 3 bases and J by 3 bases, with 9 bases between. The germline V gene has CDR1 KGHSH and CDR2 LQKENI. CDR3 in amino acids: CASSPGGGYEQYF. In DNA, the CDR3 is TGTGCCAGCTCACCGGGGGGAGGCTACGAGCAGTACTTC. Filled out from reference TRBV18 and TRBJ2-7, the complete variable domain reads NAGVMQNPRHLVRRRGQEARLRCSPMKGHSHVYWYRQLPEEGLKFMVYLQKENIIDESGMPKERFSAEFPKEGPSILRIQQVVRGDSAAYFCASSPGGGYEQYFGPGTRLTVT.

CDR3 nucleotides: TGTGCCATCAGTGAGCGTCTCAACTATGGCTACACCTTC. Protein sequence: CAISERLNYGYTF. The chain is built from TRBV10-3 and TRBJ1-2; D ambiguous. V dropped 2 bases and J dropped 2 bases, with 6 bases sitting between them. The CDR3 loop spans 13 amino acids. The germline gives CDR1 ENHRY, CDR2 SYGVKD.

The chain joins TRBV28 to TRBJ2-1, with TRBD2 as a possible D gene (6 bases). Germline V gives CDR1 MDHEN, CDR2 SYDVKM. CDR3 length equals 16 residues. V gave up 4 bases and J gave up 1 base, with 14 bases separating them. As DNA, the CDR3 is TGTGCCAGCAGTTCCTTCGGGGGTGAGTCCTACAATGAGCAGTTCTTC. Translated: CASSSFGGESYNEQFF.

This chain joins TRBV24-1 and TRBJ2-1, with TRBD1 identical over 8 bases. This CDR3 contains 16 residues. V trimming: 4 bases; J trimming: 0 bases; junction bases outside the gene matches: 4. The germline gives CDR1 KGHDR, CDR2 SFDVKD. The CDR3 spells CATSDVTGASYNEQFF. The CDR3 DNA reads TGTGCCACCAGTGACGTGACAGGGGCCTCCTACAATGAGCAGTTCTTC.

The chain links TRBV7-2 to TRBJ2-5; D is possibly TRBD2 (5 bases). CDR1 and CDR2 (germline): SGHTA, FQGNSA. This CDR3 spans 16 amino acids. The V end lost 4 bases, the J end lost 1 base, and 16 bases lay between the germline ends. The CDR3 DNA follows: TGTGCCAGCAGCTCAGGACTCCCATGGGGCCAAGAGACCCAGTACTTC. Translation: CASSSGLPWGQETQYF.